The next 2 T cell receptor beta chains were all read from a single sample in a study of Graves' ophthalmopathy and Graves' hyperthyroidism. CDR3 regions of TCR beta were amplified from RNA transcripts. Scientists carried out first-round RT-PCR using HTBI primers and then a second-round multiplex PCR. MiXCR, applied by TCRdb to the multiplex PCR reads, yields one record per CDR3 protein. Altogether fewer than 650,000 distinct CDR3 sequences are present, about 20% being singletons, with the ten largest covering approximately 7.7%. The sequencing input was peripheral blood. These receptors came from a young woman with stable Graves' hyperthyroidism. Some clones in this sample may be carry-over from other donors' samples.

This clonotype was detected many times. J is TRBJ2-2 and V is TRBV20-1; 8 nucleotides align to TRBD2. V lost 6 bases to trimming and J lost 4 bases; unmatched junction nucleotides: 4. The CDR3 is 13 residues long. Germline-derived CDR1 and CDR2 are DFQATT and SNEGSKA (reference sequence). CDR3 coding DNA: TGCAGTGCGAGAAGCGGGGGCACCGGGGAGCTGTTTTTT. As protein: CSARSGGTGELFF.

This clonotype was seen at least ten times. This rearrangement joins TRBV29-1 to TRBJ2-2; TRBD2 agrees at 13 bases. J lost 5 bases, V lost 6 bases, and 6 bases had no gene match. The CDR3 spans 15 residues. The germline CDR1 and CDR2 sequences are SQVTM and ANQGSEA. The CDR3 reads CSVAGLAGVTGELFF. The CDR3 DNA is TGCAGCGTAGCTGGACTAGCGGGAGTAACCGGGGAGCTGTTTTTT.